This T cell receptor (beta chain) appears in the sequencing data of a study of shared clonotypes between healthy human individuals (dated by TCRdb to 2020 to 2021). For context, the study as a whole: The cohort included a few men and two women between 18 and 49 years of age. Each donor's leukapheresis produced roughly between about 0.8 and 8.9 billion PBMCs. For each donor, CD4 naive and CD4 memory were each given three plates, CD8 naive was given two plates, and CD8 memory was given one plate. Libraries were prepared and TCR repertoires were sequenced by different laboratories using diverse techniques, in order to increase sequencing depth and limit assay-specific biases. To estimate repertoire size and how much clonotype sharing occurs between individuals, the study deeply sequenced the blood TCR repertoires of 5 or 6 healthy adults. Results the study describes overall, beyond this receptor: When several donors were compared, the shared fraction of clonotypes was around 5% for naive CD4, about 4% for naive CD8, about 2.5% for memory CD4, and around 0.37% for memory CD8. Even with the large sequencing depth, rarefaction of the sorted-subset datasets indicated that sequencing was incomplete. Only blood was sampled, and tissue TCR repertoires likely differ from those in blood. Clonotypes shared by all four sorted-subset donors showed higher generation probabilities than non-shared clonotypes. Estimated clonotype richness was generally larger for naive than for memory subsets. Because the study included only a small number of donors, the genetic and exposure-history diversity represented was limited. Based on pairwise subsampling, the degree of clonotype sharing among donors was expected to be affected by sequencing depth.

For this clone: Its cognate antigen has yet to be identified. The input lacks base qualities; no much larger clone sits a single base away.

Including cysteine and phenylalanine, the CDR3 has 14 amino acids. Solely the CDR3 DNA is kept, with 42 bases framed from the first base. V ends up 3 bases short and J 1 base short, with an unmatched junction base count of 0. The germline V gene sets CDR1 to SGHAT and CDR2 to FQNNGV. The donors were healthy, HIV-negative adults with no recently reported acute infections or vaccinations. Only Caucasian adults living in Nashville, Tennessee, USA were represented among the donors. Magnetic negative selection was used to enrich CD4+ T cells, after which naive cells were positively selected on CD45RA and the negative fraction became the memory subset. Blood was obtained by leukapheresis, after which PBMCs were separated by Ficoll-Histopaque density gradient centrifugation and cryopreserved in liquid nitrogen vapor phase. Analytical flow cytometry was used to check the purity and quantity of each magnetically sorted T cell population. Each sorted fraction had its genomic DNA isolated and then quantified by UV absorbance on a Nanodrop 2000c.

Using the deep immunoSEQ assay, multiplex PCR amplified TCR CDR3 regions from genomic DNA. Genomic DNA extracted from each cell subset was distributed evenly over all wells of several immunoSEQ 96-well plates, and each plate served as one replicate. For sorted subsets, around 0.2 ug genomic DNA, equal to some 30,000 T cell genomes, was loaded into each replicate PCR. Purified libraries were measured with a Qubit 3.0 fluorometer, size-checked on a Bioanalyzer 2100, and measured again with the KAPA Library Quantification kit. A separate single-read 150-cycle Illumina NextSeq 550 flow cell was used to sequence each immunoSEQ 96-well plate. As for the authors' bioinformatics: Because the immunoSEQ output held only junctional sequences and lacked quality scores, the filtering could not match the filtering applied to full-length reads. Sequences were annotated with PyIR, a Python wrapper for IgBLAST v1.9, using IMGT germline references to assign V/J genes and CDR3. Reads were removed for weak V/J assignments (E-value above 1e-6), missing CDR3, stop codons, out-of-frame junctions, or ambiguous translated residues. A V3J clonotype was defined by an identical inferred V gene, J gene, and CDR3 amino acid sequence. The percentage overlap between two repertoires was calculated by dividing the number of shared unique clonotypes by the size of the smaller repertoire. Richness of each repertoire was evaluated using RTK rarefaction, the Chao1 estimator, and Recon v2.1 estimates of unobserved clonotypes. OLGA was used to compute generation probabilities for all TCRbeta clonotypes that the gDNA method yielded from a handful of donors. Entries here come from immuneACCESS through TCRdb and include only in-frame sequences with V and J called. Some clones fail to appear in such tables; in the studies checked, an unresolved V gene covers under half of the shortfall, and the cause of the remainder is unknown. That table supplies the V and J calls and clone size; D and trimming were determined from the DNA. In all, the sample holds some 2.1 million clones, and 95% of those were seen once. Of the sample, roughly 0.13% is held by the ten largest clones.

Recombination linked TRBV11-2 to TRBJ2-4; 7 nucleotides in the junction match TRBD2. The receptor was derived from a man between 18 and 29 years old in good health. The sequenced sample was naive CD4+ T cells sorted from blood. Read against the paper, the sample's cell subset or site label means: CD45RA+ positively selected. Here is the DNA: TGTGCCAGCAGCTTCGGGGGGGCCAAAAACATTCAGTACTTC. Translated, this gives CASSFGGAKNIQYF.